The 18 T cell receptor beta chains below come from one sample, sequenced in a study of T-cell memory formation after mild COVID-19. Each CDR3 protein gets one entry after TCRdb re-called the 5' RACE reads with MiXCR. The data hold hundreds of thousands of distinct CDR3 sequences, with approximately 29% observed a single time. The sample taken for sequencing was PBMCs or a T cell subset sorted from them (not recorded which). The receptors derive from an adult woman who had mild COVID-19 (a few samples of this study predate the infection). Cell type and time point are not known.

The chain joins TRBV25-1 to TRBJ2-3; 9 bases are a match to TRBD2. In germline, CDR1 is MGHDK, CDR2 SYGVNS. The CDR3 is 17 amino acids. V shed 7 bases, J shed 0 bases, and the junction held 11 bases outside the gene matches. The CDR3 DNA sequence: TGTGCCAGCACGGAATTAGCGGGAGAGGGGAGCACAGATACGCAGTATTTT. As protein: CASTELAGEGSTDTQYF.

The chain couples TRBV5-4 to TRBJ2-3, with 8 bases lining up with TRBD2. CDR3 length equals 16 residues. V lost 5 bases, J lost 4 bases, and 12 bases stayed unmatched. Looked up from germline, CDR1 is SGHNT and CDR2 is YYREEE (reference sequence). CDR3 bases: TGTGCCAGCAGTTCCGGGACTAGTACGATCCCAGATACGCAGTATTTT. This encodes CASSSGTSTIPDTQYF. The full variable domain, rest sourced from reference TRBV5-4 and TRBJ2-3, is ETGVTQSPTHLIKTRGQQVTLRCSSQSGHNTVSWYQQALGQGPQFIFQYYREEENGRGNFPPRFSGLQFPNYSSELNVNALELDDSALYLCASSSGTSTIPDTQYFGPGTRLTVL.

This clonotype was picked up a small number of times. The chain couples TRBV7-9 to TRBJ1-5, with TRBD1 matching over 7 bases. CDR1 and CDR2 from the germline V gene are SEHNR and FQNEAQ (reference sequence). J lost 4 bases, V lost 2 bases, and 5 bases had no gene match. The CDR3 is 15 residues long. The CDR3 here is CASSLYRGNNQPQHF. CDR3 bases: TGTGCCAGCAGCTTATACAGGGGTAATAATCAGCCCCAGCATTTT.

Of note for this clonotype: The junction differs from germline at one of its ends, possibly a read error. The gene calls are TRBV5-1 and TRBJ2-7; maybe TRBD2 (5 bases). Germline V CDR1 and CDR2: SGHRS, YFSETQ. The CDR3 is 11 amino acids. The CDR3 DNA sequence: TGTGCCAGCAGCTTGTCGGGGGAGCAGTACTTC. It codes for CASSLSGEQYF.

This clonotype was counted between two and nine times. V and J are TRBV20-1 and TRBJ2-7, with 10 nucleotides matching TRBD2. The V and J ends lost 0 bases and 2 bases, in that order; junction bases with no gene match: 10. Germline V lookup: CDR1 DFQATT, CDR2 SNEGSKA (reference sequence). The CDR3 covers 17 residues. The CDR3 sequence is CSARDSLAGVGAYEQYF. In nucleotides, the CDR3 is TGCAGTGCTAGAGATAGTCTAGCGGGAGTCGGGGCCTACGAGCAGTACTTC.

The chain recombines TRBV12-3 or TRBV12-4 with TRBJ2-5; no reliable D call. V was cut by 6 bases and J by 1 base, with 12 bases left in between. The CDR3 extends over 14 amino acids. Here the CDR3 reads CASRKSGSQETQYF. The DNA of the CDR3 is TGTGCCAGCAGAAAATCGGGCAGCCAAGAGACCCAGTACTTC.

This chain uses TRBV5-1 with TRBJ2-1; tentatively, D is TRBD1 or TRBD2 (6 bases each). The CDR3 contains 16 residues. Trimming stripped 7 bases from V and 4 bases from J, with 21 bases between. Germline-derived CDR1 and CDR2 are SGHRS and YFSETQ. CDR3 sequence: CASAPWSGARYNEQFF. The CDR3 DNA sequence: TGCGCCAGCGCTCCCTGGTCGGGGGCAAGGTACAATGAGCAGTTCTTC.

The chain carries TRBV6-1 and TRBJ2-5; TRBD1 matches 9 bases. Trimming removed 2 bases from V and 7 bases from J; junction bases left unmatched: 8. Germline loops: CDR1 MNHNS, CDR2 SASEGT. The CDR3 runs to 15 residues. The CDR3 DNA sequence: TGTGCCAGCAGTGAATCAACAGGGGGCGTGGGGACCCAGTACTTC. This codes for CASSESTGGVGTQYF.

The chain is built from TRBV7-8 and TRBJ2-1; 13 bases are a match to TRBD2. V was clipped by 1 base and J by 5 bases; unmatched bases: 14. The germline gives CDR1 SGHVS, CDR2 FQNEAQ. The CDR3 is made up of 20 amino acids. As DNA, the CDR3 is TGTGCCAGCAGCTTAGTAAGATACGGACTAGCGGGGGCGGCTAACAATGAGCAGTTCTTC. This translates into CASSLVRYGLAGAANNEQFF. The full variable domain, completed using reference TRBV7-8 and TRBJ2-1, is GAGVSQSPRYKVAKRGQDVALRCDPISGHVSLFWYQQALGQGPEFLTYFQNEAQLDKSGLPSDRFFAERPEGSVSTLKIQRTQQEDSAVYLCASSLVRYGLAGAANNEQFFGPGTRLTVL.

The chain joins TRBV24-1 to TRBJ1-5; weak D call: TRBD1 (5 bases). This CDR3 comprises 16 residues. Trimming pared 3 bases from V and 3 bases from J, leaving 14 bases between. Germline V gives CDR1 KGHDR, CDR2 SFDVKD. The CDR3 nucleotides read TGTGCCACCAGTGATGGGAACAGGATCGACAATCAGCCCCAGCATTTT. This codes for CATSDGNRIDNQPQHF.

This clonotype appeared a few times. The rearrangement links TRBV6-5 to TRBJ2-3; weak D call: TRBD2 (6 bases). The CDR3 has 15 residues. Germline V gene sequence: CDR1 MNHEY, CDR2 SVGAGI. The V and J ends lost 0 bases and 2 bases respectively, with 9 bases between them. CDR3 in DNA: TGTGCCAGCAGTTACTCTAGGACTACCACAGATACGCAGTATTTT. Translating gives CASSYSRTTTDTQYF.

This clonotype was seen only a few times. The chain couples TRBV27 to TRBJ1-6; perhaps TRBD1 as D (6 bases). The CDR3 length is 15 residues. Looked up from germline, CDR1 is MNHEY and CDR2 is SMNVEV (reference sequence). With 7 bases removed from V and 7 bases from J, the gap between germline ends came to 17 bases. The CDR3 DNA reads TGTGCCAGCACCGCCGGGGGGGCCGGAAATTCACCCCTCCACTTT. Its protein product is CASTAGGAGNSPLHF.

The sample holds a few counts of this clonotype. The rearrangement joins TRBV5-1 to TRBJ2-7; perhaps TRBD1 as D (5 bases). The V gene lost 5 bases and the J gene lost 3 bases, with 12 bases spanning the gap. CDR3 size: 13 residues. Germline CDR1 SGHRS, CDR2 YFSETQ. CDR3 sequence reads: CASRPDTSYEQYF. The CDR3, as DNA: TGCGCCAGCAGGCCGGACACGAGCTACGAGCAGTACTTC.

This clonotype came up many times. The chain uses TRBV7-9 and TRBJ2-5; D not certain. Trimming shortened V by 5 bases and J by 4 bases, and 2 bases separated the two germline ends. The germline gives CDR1 SEHNR, CDR2 FQNEAQ (reference sequence). The CDR3 runs to 10 residues. The CDR3 protein is CASSRETQYF. CDR3 coding DNA: TGTGCCAGCAGCAGAGAGACCCAGTACTTC.

V is TRBV11-2 and J is TRBJ1-2, with a weak D call TRBD1 (6 bases). This CDR3 has 19 amino acids. The V gene's germline CDR1 is SGHAT and CDR2 FQNNGV. Trimming shortened V by 1 base and J by 4 bases, and 25 bases separated the two germline ends. The CDR3 loop reads CASSLGLRAQTQGVYGYTF. CDR3 DNA sequence: TGTGCCAGCAGCTTAGGCTTGCGTGCCCAGACACAGGGCGTCTATGGCTACACCTTC. The full variable domain, completed using reference TRBV11-2 and TRBJ1-2, is EAGVAQSPRYKIIEKRQSVAFWCNPISGHATLYWYQQILGQGPKLLIQFQNNGVVDDSQLPKDRFSAERLKGVDSTLKIQPAKLEDSAVYLCASSLGLRAQTQGVYGYTFGSGTRLTVV.

Only a few counts were recorded for this clonotype. The chain links TRBV7-9 to TRBJ2-5; no definite D call. From germline, CDR1 is SEHNR and CDR2 FQNEAQ (reference sequence). CDR3 length equals 13 residues. V was shortened by 6 bases and J by 5 bases, with 13 bases between the two germline ends. The DNA of the CDR3 is TGTGCCAGCAGTTTTACGAATGGGGAGACCCAGTACTTC. Translated: CASSFTNGETQYF.

The CDR3 reads CASSLGVRRETQYF. The DNA for the CDR3 is TGTGCCAGCAGTTTAGGGGTCAGGAGGGAGACCCAGTACTTC. This chain uses TRBV12-3 or TRBV12-4 with TRBJ2-5; perhaps TRBD2 as D (5 bases). The CDR3 has 14 amino acids. V was trimmed by 1 base and J by 5 bases, leaving 11 bases between them.

The V gene is TRBV20-1, the J gene TRBJ2-3; TRBD1 or TRBD2 may be the D gene (5 bases each). Trimming took off 3 bases at V and 4 bases at J, with 14 bases between the two ends. The CDR3 consists of 14 residues. The germline CDR1 and CDR2 sequences are DFQATT and SNEGSKA (reference sequence). CDR3 bases: TGCAGTGCTAGCCGGGACGGAGTGGCAGATACGCAGTATTTT. It translates to CSASRDGVADTQYF.